The 10 T cell receptor beta chains in this list originate from one sample, sequenced in a study of blood T cell repertoires in COVID-19. Assay: immunoSEQ multiplex PCR; the TCRdb copy retains only in-frame clones and omits some. Of approximately 170,000 clones listed, less than 85% are singletons. Sample: PBMCs or T cells enriched from blood (not recorded which). Receptors originate from a woman aged 25 to 39 who had recovered from COVID-19.

The chain links TRBV5-1 to TRBJ2-7; 10 bases are shared with TRBD2. The trim removed 1 base at V and 4 bases at J, leaving 17 bases unmatched. The CDR3 is 19 amino acids. Per germline, CDR1 SGHRS and CDR2 YFSETQ. The CDR3 DNA follows: TGCGCCAGCAGCTTGTGGCGTCTAGCGGGAGTTGTAATCCCATACGAGCAGTACTTC. This translates into CASSLWRLAGVVIPYEQYF.

V is TRBV5-8 and J is TRBJ1-2; a possible D gene is TRBD1 (6 bases). The CDR3 spans 16 residues. V lost 0 bases, J lost 8 bases, and 20 bases lay in between. The germline V gene encodes CDR1 SGHTS and CDR2 YDEGEE. CDR3 bases: TGTGCCAGCAGCTTGGAACCCCTTAACAGGGAGAGGGGCTACACCTTC. This encodes CASSLEPLNRERGYTF.

This clone came up once. This chain joins TRBV7-2 and TRBJ1-2, with D maybe TRBD1 (5 bases). The CDR3 sequence is 13 residues long. Germline CDR1 and CDR2: SGHTA and FQGNSA. V was cut by 2 bases and J by 4 bases, with 8 bases left in between. CDR3 nucleotide sequence: TGTGCCAGCAGCTTAAAACAGGTCTATGGCTACACCTTC. Translated, it gives CASSLKQVYGYTF.

This chain joins TRBV19 and TRBJ1-2; 7 nucleotides match TRBD1. The CDR3 extends over 15 amino acids. V shed 11 bases and J 0 bases; nucleotides not matched to a gene: 12. Germline values: CDR1 LNHDA, CDR2 SQIVND (reference sequence). The CDR3 nucleotides read TGTGCCGCCAGTTCGGGACAGTTCTCTAACTATGGCTACACCTTC. Residues: CAASSGQFSNYGYTF.

CDR3 loop: CSVGTEGSGNTIYF. CDR3 DNA: TGCAGCGTTGGGACAGAAGGAAGTGGAAACACCATATATTTT. The chain carries TRBV29-1 and TRBJ1-3, with D tentatively TRBD1 (6 bases). The CDR3 has 14 residues. Germline CDR1 and CDR2: SQVTM and ANQGSEA. V lost 4 bases and J lost 3, with 13 bases in between.

The chain links TRBV7-2 to TRBJ1-5, with D possibly TRBD1 on 5 matching bases. The V end lost 5 bases, the J end lost 11 bases, and 10 bases lay between the germline ends. The CDR3 is 11 residues long. Germline V CDR1 and CDR2: SGHTA, FQGNSA. The CDR3 DNA sequence: TGTGCCAGCAGCCAAGACAGAGCCCAGCATTTT. This translates into CASSQDRAQHF.

Only a few counts were recorded for this clone. J is TRBJ2-1 and V is TRBV10-1; TRBD2 agrees at 11 bases. The CDR3 is 16 amino acids. Germline V CDR1 and CDR2: WNHNN, SYGVQD (reference sequence). V was pared by 5 bases and J by 2 bases, with 5 bases of the junction left unmatched. In DNA, the CDR3 is TGCGCCAGCAGTTCTAGCGGGGGGAATACCTACAATGAGCAGTTCTTC. The encoded protein is CASSSSGGNTYNEQFF.

V is TRBV12-3 or TRBV12-4 and J is TRBJ1-1; possibly TRBD1 for D (6 bases). The CDR3 loop spans 12 amino acids. V lost 6 bases and J lost 10, with 15 bases in between. CDR3 coding DNA: TGTGCCAGCAGGCCCCCGGGGGGCGCAGCTTTCTTT. Protein: CASRPPGGAAFF.

The rearrangement links TRBV19 to TRBJ2-7; D remains ambiguous. V lost 6 bases to trimming and J lost 11 bases, with 20 bases between them. CDR1 and CDR2 from the germline V gene are LNHDA and SQIVND (reference sequence). The CDR3 runs to 13 residues. The CDR3 region is CASSTRSSEAEYF. CDR3 DNA: TGTGCCAGTAGCACCCGGTCGAGCGAGGCAGAGTACTTC. The variable domain in full, with the rest retrieved from reference TRBV19 and TRBJ2-7, is DGGITQSPKYLFRKEGQNVTLSCEQNLNHDAMYWYRQDPGQGLRLIYYSQIVNDFQKGDIAEGYSVSREKKESFPLTVTSAQKNPTAFYLCASSTRSSEAEYFGPGTRLTVT.

V usage is TRBV9 and J usage is TRBJ2-1; a possible D gene is TRBD2 (6 bases). V lost 3 bases and J lost 5, with 15 bases in between. The CDR3 is 15 amino acids. The V gene's germline CDR1 is SGDLS and CDR2 YYNGEE. CDR3 amino acids: CASSGRASEHNEQFF. The DNA for the CDR3 is TGTGCCAGCAGCGGGAGGGCTAGCGAACACAATGAGCAGTTCTTC.